This TCR beta chain was obtained from a study of PD-L1 blockade in urothelial cancer. Study-wide background: Males with bladder-origin urothelial cancer made up about 90% of the roughly 29 patients. Once treatment had started, blood was analyzed at 3 weeks (second dose) and again at 6 weeks. The study recovered a median of 141,255 T cells per blood sample.

Generated by immunoSEQ multiplex PCR, the TCRdb table keeps only in-frame clones and is missing some. The sample includes 30,000 to 45,000 clones, 90% of them seen just once. After removal of 6 bases from V and 4 bases from J, the junction contained 8 bases not matched to a gene. The CDR3 runs to 15 residues. Per germline, CDR1 MDHEN and CDR2 SYDVKM. Each patient gave between 1 and 8 samples, pretreatment and on-treatment. The chain uses TRBV28 and TRBJ2-3, with 9 bases matching TRBD2. The TCR sequence derives from an older man with urothelial cancer. Sequencing used PBMCs, obtained around atezolizumab (anti-PD-L1) treatment. CDR3 bases: TGTGCCAGCAGGTTAGCGGGAGCGGGGGCAGATACGCAGTATTTT. This encodes CASRLAGAGADTQYF.